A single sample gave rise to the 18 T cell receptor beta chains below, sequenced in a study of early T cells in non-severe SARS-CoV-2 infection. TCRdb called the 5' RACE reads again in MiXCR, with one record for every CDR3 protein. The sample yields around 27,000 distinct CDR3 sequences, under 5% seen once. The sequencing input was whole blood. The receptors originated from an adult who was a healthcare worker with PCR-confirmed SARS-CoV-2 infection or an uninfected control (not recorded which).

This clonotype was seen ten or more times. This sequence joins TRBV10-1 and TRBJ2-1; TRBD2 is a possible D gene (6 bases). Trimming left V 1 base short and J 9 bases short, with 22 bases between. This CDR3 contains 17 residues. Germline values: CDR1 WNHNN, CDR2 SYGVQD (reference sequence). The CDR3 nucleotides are TGCGCCAGCAGTGAGTTTGGGGGGAGAGGCGTTTCGAGTGAGCAGTTCTTC. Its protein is CASSEFGGRGVSSEQFF.

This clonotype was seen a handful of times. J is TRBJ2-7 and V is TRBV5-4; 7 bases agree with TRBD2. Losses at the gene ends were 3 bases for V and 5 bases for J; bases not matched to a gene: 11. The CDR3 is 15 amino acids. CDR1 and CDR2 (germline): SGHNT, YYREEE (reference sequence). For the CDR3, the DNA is TGTGCCAGCAGCTCGACGACTAGCCCGCTTGACGAGCAGTACTTC. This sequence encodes CASSSTTSPLDEQYF.

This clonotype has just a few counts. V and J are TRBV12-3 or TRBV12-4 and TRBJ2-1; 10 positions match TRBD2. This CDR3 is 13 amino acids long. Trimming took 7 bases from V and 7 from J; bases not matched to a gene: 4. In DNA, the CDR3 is TGTGCCAGCAATAGCGGGAGGTCAAATGAGCAGTTCTTC. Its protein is CASNSGRSNEQFF.

CDR3 bases: TGTGCCAGCAGTAGAGTTCCGACCGGGACAGGGCCTTTCGACGAGCAGTACTTC. Residues: CASSRVPTGTGPFDEQYF. This chain links TRBV6-5 with TRBJ2-7, with 9 bases that match TRBD1. V trimming: 5 bases; J trimming: 5 bases; junction bases outside the gene matches: 19. This CDR3 has 18 residues. Germline CDR1 MNHEY, CDR2 SVGAGI.

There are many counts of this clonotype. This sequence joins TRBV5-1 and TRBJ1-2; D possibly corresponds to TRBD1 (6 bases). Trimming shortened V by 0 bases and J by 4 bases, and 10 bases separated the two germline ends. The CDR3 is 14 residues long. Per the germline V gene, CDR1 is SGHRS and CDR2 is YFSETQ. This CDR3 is CASSLGTEVYGYTF. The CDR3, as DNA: TGCGCCAGCAGCTTGGGGACAGAAGTCTATGGCTACACCTTC.

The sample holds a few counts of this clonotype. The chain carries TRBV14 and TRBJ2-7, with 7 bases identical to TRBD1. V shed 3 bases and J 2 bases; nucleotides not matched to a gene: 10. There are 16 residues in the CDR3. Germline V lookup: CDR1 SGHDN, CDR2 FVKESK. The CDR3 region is CASSHKTPTGPYEQYF. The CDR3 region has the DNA TGTGCCAGCAGCCACAAAACCCCGACAGGGCCCTACGAGCAGTACTTC.

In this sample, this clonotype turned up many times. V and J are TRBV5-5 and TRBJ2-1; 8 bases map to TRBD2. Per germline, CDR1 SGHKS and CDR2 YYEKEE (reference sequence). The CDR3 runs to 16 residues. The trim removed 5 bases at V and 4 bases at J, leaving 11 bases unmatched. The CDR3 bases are TGTGCCAGCAGTTTACGAGCGGGAGCTGGTTACAATGAGCAGTTCTTC. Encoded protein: CASSLRAGAGYNEQFF. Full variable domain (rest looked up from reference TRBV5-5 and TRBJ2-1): DAGVTQSPTHLIKTRGQQVTLRCSPISGHKSVSWYQQVLGQGPQFIFQYYEKEERGRGNFPDRFSARQFPNYSSELNVNALLLGDSALYLCASSLRAGAGYNEQFFGPGTRLTVL.

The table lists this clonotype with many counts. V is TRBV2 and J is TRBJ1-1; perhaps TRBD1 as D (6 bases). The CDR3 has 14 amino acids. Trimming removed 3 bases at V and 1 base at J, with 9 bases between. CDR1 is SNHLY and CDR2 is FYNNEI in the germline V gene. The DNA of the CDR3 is TGTGCCAGCAGTGAGGCCAGGGGGAACACTGAAGCTTTCTTT. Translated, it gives CASSEARGNTEAFF.

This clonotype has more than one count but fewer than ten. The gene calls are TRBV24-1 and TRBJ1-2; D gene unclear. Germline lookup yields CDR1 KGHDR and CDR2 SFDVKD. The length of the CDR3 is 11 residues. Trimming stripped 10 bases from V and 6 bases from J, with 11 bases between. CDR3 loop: CATQGQDGYTF. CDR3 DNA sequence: TGTGCCACTCAAGGCCAGGATGGCTACACCTTC.

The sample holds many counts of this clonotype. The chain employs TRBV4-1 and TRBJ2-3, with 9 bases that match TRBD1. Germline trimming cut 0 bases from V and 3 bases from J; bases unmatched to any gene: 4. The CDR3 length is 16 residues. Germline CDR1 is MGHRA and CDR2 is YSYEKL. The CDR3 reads CASSQERDRVTDTQYF. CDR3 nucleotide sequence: TGCGCCAGCAGCCAAGAAAGGGACAGGGTAACAGATACGCAGTATTTT.

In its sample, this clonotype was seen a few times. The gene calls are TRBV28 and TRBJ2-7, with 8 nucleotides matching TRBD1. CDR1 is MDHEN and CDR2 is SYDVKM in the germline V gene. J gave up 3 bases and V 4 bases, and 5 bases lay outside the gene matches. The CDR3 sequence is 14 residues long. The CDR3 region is CASSSGQEIYEQYF. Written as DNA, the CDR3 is TGTGCCAGCAGTTCGGGACAGGAGATCTACGAGCAGTACTTC.

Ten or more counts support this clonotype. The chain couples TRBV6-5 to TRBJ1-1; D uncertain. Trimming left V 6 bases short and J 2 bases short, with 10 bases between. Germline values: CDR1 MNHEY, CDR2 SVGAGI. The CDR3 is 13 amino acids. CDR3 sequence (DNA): TGTGCCAGCAGGCCACCCCTAAACACTGAAGCTTTCTTT. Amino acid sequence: CASRPPLNTEAFF.

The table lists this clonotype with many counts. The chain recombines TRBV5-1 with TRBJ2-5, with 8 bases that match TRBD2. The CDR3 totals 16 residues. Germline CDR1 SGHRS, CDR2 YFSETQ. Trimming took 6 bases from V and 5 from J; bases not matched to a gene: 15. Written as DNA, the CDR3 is TGCGCCAGCACCCTCCGTCGGAGCGGGAGTGGGGAGACCCAGTACTTC. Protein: CASTLRRSGSGETQYF.

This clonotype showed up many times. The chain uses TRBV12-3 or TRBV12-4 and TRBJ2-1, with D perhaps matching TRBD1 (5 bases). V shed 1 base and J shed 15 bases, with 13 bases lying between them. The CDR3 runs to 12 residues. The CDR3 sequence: CASSLVVTQGFF. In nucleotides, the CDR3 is TGTGCCAGCAGTTTAGTGGTCACCCAGGGGTTCTTC.

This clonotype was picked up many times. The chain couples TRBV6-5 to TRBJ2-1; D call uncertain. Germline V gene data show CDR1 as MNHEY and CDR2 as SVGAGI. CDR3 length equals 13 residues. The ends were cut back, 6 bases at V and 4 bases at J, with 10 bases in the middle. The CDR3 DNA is TGTGCCAGCAGCTTCACGGCGTACAATGAGCAGTTCTTC. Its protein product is CASSFTAYNEQFF.

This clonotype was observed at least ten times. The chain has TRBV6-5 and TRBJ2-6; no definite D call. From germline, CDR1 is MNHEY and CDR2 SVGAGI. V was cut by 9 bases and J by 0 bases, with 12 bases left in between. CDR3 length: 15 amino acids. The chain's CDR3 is CASLSPASGANVLTF. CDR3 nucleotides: TGTGCCAGTCTAAGTCCGGCCTCTGGGGCCAACGTCCTGACTTTC.

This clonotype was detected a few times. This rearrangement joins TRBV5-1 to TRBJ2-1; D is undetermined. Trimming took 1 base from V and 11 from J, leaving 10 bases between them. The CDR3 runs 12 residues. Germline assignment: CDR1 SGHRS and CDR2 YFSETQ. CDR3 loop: CASSLTSGKQFF. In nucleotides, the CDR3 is TGCGCCAGCAGCTTGACGTCGGGCAAGCAGTTCTTC.

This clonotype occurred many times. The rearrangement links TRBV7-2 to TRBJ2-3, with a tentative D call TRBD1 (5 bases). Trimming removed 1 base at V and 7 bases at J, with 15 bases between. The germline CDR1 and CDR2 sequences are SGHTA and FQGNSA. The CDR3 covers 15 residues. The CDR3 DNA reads TGTGCCAGCAGCTTAGGGGTGGGGCCGAAGTATACGCAGTATTTT. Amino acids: CASSLGVGPKYTQYF.